This T cell receptor beta chain was found in a study of persistence of HIV-infected CD4 T cells. Sequencing used immunoSEQ version 4 in survey mode. The table came from immunoSEQ multiplex PCR; TCRdb's copy has only in-frame clones and leaves some out. Altogether 35,000 to 45,000 clones are present, around 80% being singletons, with the ten largest covering roughly 1.5%. This clone has a single count. Its antigen is currently unknown. The CDR3 runs 12 residues. Losses at the gene ends were 10 bases for V and 5 bases for J; bases not matched to a gene: 8. CDR1 and CDR2 (germline): ENHRY, SYGVKD. The stimulus was lysate of CMV-infected fibroblasts, approximately 9.6 ug/mL. Sorted nonresponding memory CD4+ T cells were CD40L-negative, CD69-negative, CD45RO-high.

The specimen comprised CD4+ T cells sorted from PBMCs after roughly 18-hour stimulation, sampled from a patient who received antiretroviral therapy. The source of this sequence is an adult man with HIV who was CMV-seropositive. The chain links TRBV10-3 to TRBJ2-7; 7 nucleotides align to TRBD1. In nucleotides, the CDR3 is TGTGCCACCTCGACAGGGAGCCACGAGCAGTACTTC. It codes for CATSTGSHEQYF.